Below are 9 T cell receptor beta chains sequenced from a single sample in a study of T cell repertoires in cytomegalovirus infection. TCRdb re-analysed the reads in MiXCR, keeping a single row per CDR3 protein. The sample contains approximately 220,000 distinct CDR3 sequences, about 39% of which appear only once. Antigens for these TCRs are unknown. This specimen was CD8+ T cells from cultured PBMCs, taken from culture after CMV antigen stimulation. Every receptor here comes from a human donor in good health (CMV status not recorded). Some clones in this sample may be carry-over from other donors' samples.

This clonotype was detected only a few times. The chain joins TRBV2 to TRBJ1-2; D remains ambiguous. CDR1 is SNHLY, CDR2 FYNNEI, per germline. Between the trimmed V and J ends, which lost 7 bases and 5 bases, there was a span of 14 bases. The CDR3 has 13 amino acids. Written as DNA, the CDR3 is TGTGCCAGCATCCTGTTCGCGCTATATGGCTACACCTTC. Its translation: CASILFALYGYTF.

The gene calls are TRBV7-8 and TRBJ2-5; possible D gene TRBD2, 6 bases. The CDR3 runs 17 residues. V was pared by 5 bases and J by 5 bases, with 24 bases between. Germline CDR1 and CDR2: SGHVS and FQNEAQ. As DNA, the CDR3 is TGTGCCAGCAGCCATTACTCCTTTGGCGGGGTGCGGGAGACCCAGTACTTC. This codes for CASSHYSFGGVRETQYF.

This clonotype was observed a handful of times. The CDR3 DNA is TGTGCCAGCAGTTATTCTAGCGGTCCAGAGACCCAGTACTTC. Translated, it gives CASSYSSGPETQYF. V is TRBV6-5 and J is TRBJ2-5, with 7 bases fitting TRBD2. Per the germline V gene, CDR1 is MNHEY and CDR2 is SVGAGI. The CDR3 has 14 residues. The J segment lost 4 bases and the V segment lost 3 bases, leaving 5 bases of the junction unmatched.

J is TRBJ1-2 and V is TRBV3-1; D unclear. Looked up from germline, CDR1 is LGHDT and CDR2 is YNNKEL (reference sequence). This CDR3 region has 15 residues. V was cut by 1 base and J by 5 bases, with 14 bases left in between. CDR3 loop: CASSQVFRTSYGYTF. CDR3 nucleotides: TGTGCCAGCAGCCAAGTATTCAGGACCTCGTATGGCTACACCTTC. The whole variable domain, remainder taken from reference TRBV3-1 and TRBJ1-2, is DTAVSQTPKYLVTQMGNDKSIKCEQNLGHDTMYWYKQDSKKFLKIMFSYNNKELIINETVPNRFSPKSPDKAHLNLHINSLELGDSAVYFCASSQVFRTSYGYTFGSGTRLTVV.

The genes are TRBV3-1 and TRBJ2-5, with a tentative D call TRBD1 (6 bases). V gave up 0 bases and J gave up 0 bases, with 8 bases separating them. Germline lookup yields CDR1 LGHDT and CDR2 YNNKEL (reference sequence). The CDR3 runs 15 residues. The CDR3 is CASSQDQGYQETQYF. The CDR3 bases are TGTGCCAGCAGCCAAGATCAGGGGTACCAAGAGACCCAGTACTTC.

The chain employs TRBV5-1 and TRBJ2-3; no definite D call. The CDR3 totals 15 residues. Germline CDR1 reads SGHRS; CDR2 reads YFSETQ. The V and J ends lost 5 bases and 4 bases respectively, with 17 bases between them. This chain's CDR3 is CASRLTLLGADTQYF. CDR3 DNA: TGCGCCAGCAGATTGACCCTCCTTGGGGCAGATACGCAGTATTTT.

Points on this clonotype: A junction boundary mismatches the germline segment, possibly from a read error. The chain has TRBV12-3 or TRBV12-4 and TRBJ2-1; D is possibly TRBD1 or TRBD2 (5 bases each). This CDR3 comprises 13 residues. The CDR3 DNA is TGTGCCAGCACTTTATCCCGGGGCCTCGAGCAGTTCTTC. As protein: CASTLSRGLEQFF.

This chain connects TRBV28 to TRBJ2-7; 7 bases fit TRBD1. V shed 3 bases, J shed 2 bases, and the junction held 4 bases outside the gene matches. CDR3 length equals 14 residues. CDR1 MDHEN and CDR2 SYDVKM come from the germline V gene. In DNA form, the CDR3 reads TGTGCCAGCAGTTTGGTCCAGGGGGCCTACGAGCAGTACTTC. As protein: CASSLVQGAYEQYF.

V is TRBV11-2 and J is TRBJ1-6; unclear D gene. Trimming took 5 bases from V and 7 from J, leaving 12 bases between them. The CDR3 length is 14 residues. Germline-derived CDR1 and CDR2 are SGHAT and FQNNGV. The CDR3 protein is CASSPKRINSPLHF. In DNA form, the CDR3 reads TGTGCCAGCAGCCCTAAGAGAATAAATTCACCCCTCCACTTT.